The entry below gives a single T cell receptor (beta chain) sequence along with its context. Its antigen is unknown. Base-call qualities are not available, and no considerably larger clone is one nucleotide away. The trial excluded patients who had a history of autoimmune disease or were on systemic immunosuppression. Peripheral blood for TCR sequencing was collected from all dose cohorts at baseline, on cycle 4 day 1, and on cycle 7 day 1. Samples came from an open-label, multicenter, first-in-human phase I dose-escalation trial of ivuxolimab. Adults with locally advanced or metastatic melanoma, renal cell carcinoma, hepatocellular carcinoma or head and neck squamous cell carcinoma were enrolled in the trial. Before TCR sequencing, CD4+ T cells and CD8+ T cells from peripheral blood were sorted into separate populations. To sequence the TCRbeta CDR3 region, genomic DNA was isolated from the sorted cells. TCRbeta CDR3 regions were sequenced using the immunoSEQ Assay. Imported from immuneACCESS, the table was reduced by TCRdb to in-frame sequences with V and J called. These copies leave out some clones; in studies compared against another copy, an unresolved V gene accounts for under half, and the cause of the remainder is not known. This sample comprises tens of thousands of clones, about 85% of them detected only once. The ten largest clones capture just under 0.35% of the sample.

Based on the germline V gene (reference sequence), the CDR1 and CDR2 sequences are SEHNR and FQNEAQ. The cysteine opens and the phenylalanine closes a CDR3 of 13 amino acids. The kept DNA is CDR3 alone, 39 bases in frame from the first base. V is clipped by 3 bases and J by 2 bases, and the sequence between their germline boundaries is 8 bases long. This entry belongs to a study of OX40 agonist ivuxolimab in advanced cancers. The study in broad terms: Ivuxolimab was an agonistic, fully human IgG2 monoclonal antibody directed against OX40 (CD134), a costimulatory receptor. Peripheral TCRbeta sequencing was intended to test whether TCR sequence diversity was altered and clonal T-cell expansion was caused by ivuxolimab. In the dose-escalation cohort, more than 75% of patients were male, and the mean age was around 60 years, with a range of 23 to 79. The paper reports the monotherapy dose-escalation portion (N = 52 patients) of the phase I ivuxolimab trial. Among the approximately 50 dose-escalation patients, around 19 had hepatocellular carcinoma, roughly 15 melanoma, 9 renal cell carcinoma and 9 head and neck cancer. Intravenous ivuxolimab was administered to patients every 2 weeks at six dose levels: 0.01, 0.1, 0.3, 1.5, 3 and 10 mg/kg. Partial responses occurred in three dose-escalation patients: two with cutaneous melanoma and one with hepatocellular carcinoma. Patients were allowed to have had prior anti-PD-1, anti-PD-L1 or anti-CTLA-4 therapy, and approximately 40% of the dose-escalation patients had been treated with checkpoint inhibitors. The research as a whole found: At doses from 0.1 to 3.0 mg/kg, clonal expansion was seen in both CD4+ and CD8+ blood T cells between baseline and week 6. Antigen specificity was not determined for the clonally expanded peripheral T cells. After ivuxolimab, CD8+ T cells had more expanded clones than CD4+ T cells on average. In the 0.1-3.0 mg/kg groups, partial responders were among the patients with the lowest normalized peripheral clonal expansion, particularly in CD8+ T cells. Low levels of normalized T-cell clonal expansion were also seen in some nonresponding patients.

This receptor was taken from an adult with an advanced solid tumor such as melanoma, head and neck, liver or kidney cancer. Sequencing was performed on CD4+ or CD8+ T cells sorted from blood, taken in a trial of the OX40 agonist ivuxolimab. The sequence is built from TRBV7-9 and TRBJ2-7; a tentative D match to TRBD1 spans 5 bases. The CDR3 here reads CASSLDTAYEQYF. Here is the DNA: TGTGCCAGCAGCTTGGACACGGCCTACGAGCAGTACTTC.